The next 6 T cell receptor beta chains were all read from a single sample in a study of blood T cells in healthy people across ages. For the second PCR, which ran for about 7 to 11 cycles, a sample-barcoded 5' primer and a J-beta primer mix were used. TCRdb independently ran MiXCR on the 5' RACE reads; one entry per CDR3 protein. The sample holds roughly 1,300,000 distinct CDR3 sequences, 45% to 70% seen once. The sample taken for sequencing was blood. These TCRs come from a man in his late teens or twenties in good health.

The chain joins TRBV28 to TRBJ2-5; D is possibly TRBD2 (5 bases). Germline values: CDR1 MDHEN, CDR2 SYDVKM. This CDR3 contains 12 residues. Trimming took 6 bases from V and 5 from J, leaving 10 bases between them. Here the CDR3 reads CASRTMEETQYF. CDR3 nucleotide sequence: TGTGCCAGCAGGACTATGGAGGAGACCCAGTACTTC.

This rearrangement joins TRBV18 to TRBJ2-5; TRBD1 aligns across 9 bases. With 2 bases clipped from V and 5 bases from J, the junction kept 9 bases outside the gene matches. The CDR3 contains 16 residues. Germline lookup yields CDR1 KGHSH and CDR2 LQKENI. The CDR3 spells CASSPTTGTGSETQYF. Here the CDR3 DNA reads TGTGCCAGCTCACCAACAACCGGGACAGGGTCGGAGACCCAGTACTTC. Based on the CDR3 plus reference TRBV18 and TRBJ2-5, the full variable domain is NAGVMQNPRHLVRRRGQEARLRCSPMKGHSHVYWYRQLPEEGLKFMVYLQKENIIDESGMPKERFSAEFPKEGPSILRIQQVVRGDSAAYFCASSPTTGTGSETQYFGPGTRLLVL.

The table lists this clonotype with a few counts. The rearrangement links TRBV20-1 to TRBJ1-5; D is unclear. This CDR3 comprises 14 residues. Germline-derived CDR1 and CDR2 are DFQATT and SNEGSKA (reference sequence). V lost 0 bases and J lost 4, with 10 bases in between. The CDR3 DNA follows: TGCAGTGCTAGAGAGGTCCTCGGGAATCAGCCCCAGCATTTT. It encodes CSAREVLGNQPQHF.

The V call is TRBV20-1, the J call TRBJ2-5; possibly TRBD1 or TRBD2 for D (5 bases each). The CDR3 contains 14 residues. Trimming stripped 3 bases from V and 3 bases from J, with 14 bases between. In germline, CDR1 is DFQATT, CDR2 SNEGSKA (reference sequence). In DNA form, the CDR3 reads TGCAGTGCTAGCCCGGGGACGCTGGAAGAGACCCAGTACTTC. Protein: CSASPGTLEETQYF.

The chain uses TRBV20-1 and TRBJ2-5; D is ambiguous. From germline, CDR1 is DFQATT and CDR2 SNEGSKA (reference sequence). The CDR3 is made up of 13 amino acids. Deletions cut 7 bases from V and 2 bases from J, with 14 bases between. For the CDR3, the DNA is TGCAGTGTCCATATAATGGGGCAAGAGACCCAGTACTTC. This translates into CSVHIMGQETQYF.

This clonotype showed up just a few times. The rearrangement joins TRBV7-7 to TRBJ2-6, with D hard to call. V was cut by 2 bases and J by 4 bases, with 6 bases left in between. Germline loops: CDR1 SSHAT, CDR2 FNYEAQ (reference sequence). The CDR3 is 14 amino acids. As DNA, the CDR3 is TGTGCCAGCAGCTTAAACCACGGGGCCAACGTCCTGACTTTC. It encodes CASSLNHGANVLTF. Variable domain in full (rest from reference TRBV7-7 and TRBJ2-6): GAGVSQSPRYKVTKRGQDVTLRCDPISSHATLYWYQQALGQGPEFLTYFNYEAQPDKSGLPSDRFSAERPEGSISTLTIQRTEQRDSAMYRCASSLNHGANVLTFGAGSRLTVL.